This T cell receptor beta chain was sequenced during a study of blood T cell repertoires in COVID-19 (dated by TCRdb to the early 2020s). For the wider study: Samples covering the acute and convalescent phases of COVID-19 were provided by collaborators in the United States, Italy and Spain. A freely available public database, intended as a resource for researchers studying the immune response to SARS-CoV-2, is where the repertoires were released. The material from the prospective study consisted of cDNA or gDNA derived from T cells, B-cell-depleted T cells, or PBMCs. The samples were drawn from the first 160 participants of the ongoing ImmuneRACE study and from some 1,300 subjects provided by 6 global collaborators. The dataset comprised deeply sampled blood TCRbeta repertoires from subjects exposed to, actively infected with, or recovered from COVID-19. Where available, HLA class I and class II types were taken from metadata supplied by the sample provider and were not determined by assay-based typing. The sample metadata nearly always contained a de-identified subject ID, COVID-19 status, age in years and sex. Beyond this particular receptor, the publication reports: Clinical and demographic metadata were provided uncurated, with the amount varying by source and participant.

The collaborating institutions used their own protocols to collect whole blood in K2EDTA tubes. For TCRbeta analysis, collaborators shipped samples as frozen whole blood, isolated PBMCs, or DNA extracted from either of those sample types. Concerning this clone itself: The clone's antigen remains unknown. Nothing much larger sits one base from this clone, and base qualities are not available.

The immunoSEQ Assay, a bias-controlled multiplex PCR, was used to amplify TCRbeta CDR3 regions from genomic DNA. In the paper's pipeline: Within the assay, amplification of reference gene primers was used to estimate how many nucleated cells each sample contained. To quantify the absolute abundance of each unique TCRbeta CDR3 rearrangement, sequence reads were collapsed and filtered. For each sample, productive Simpson clonality was calculated by taking the square root of Simpson's diversity index across productive rearrangements. Held by TCRdb, this immuneACCESS table contains in-frame sequences only and omits some clones. Under half of the omission traces to an unresolved V gene where checked; the cause of the rest is unknown. V, J and clone size derive from that table, while D and trimming were established from the DNA sequence. The sample yields 70,000 or so clones; around 83% were counted once. The ten largest clones take up more than 9.5% of the sample.

The germline V gene encodes CDR1 MNHEY and CDR2 SMNVEV (reference sequence). Counted from cysteine to phenylalanine, this CDR3 has 18 amino acids. Just CDR3 DNA is preserved here, 54 bases in frame from base 1. Trimming removed 4 bases from V and 7 bases from J; the gene matches leave 11 bases unexplained. The receptor comes from a woman at least 80 years old with acute or convalescent COVID-19. The sequence joins TRBV27 to TRBJ2-1, with 15 junctional bases fitting TRBD2. Sequencing was done on a sample of peripheral blood. The CDR3 protein is CASSSGTSGGWGANEQFF. The sequenced DNA: TGTGCCAGCAGTTCGGGGACTAGCGGGGGGTGGGGTGCTAATGAGCAGTTCTTC.